Listed below are T cell receptor beta chains from one sample, sequenced in a study of identical twins. TCRdb used MiXCR to reprocess the 5' RACE reads, holding one entry per CDR3 protein. The sample records hundreds of thousands of distinct CDR3 sequences, around 22% being singletons. The same specimen was also included in a second study, on yellow fever vaccine responses in identical twins.

The sequencing input was CD4+ T cells sorted from blood. These TCRs come from a woman between 18 and 29 years old in good health. The CDR3 runs from the conserved cysteine through the conserved F or W. The order of the fields is D gene, V gene, J gene, CDR3 protein. A D gene is named only where the DNA matches it firmly.

d_gene: TRBD2; v_gene: TRBV6-5; j_gene: TRBJ2-5; CDR3aa: CASSYSVGGGRETQYF
d_gene: .; v_gene: TRBV5-1; j_gene: TRBJ1-2; CDR3aa: CASSFRSEDYGYTF
d_gene: .; v_gene: TRBV29-1; j_gene: TRBJ2-5; CDR3aa: CSVRGSLGETQYF
d_gene: .; v_gene: TRBV6-1; j_gene: TRBJ2-1; CDR3aa: CASSGKTGLRSSYNEQFF
d_gene: .; v_gene: TRBV20-1; j_gene: TRBJ2-2; CDR3aa: CSASGKTGELFF
d_gene: .; v_gene: TRBV4-2; j_gene: TRBJ2-1; CDR3aa: CASSQEGGGPPNYNEQFF
d_gene: .; v_gene: TRBV5-1; j_gene: TRBJ1-1; CDR3aa: CASSLAGQNTEAFF
d_gene: TRBD1; v_gene: TRBV5-1; j_gene: TRBJ2-3; CDR3aa: CASSTGQGPDTQYF
d_gene: TRBD2; v_gene: TRBV7-6; j_gene: TRBJ2-2; CDR3aa: CASSLITSGPGELFF
d_gene: TRBD2; v_gene: TRBV2; j_gene: TRBJ2-3; CDR3aa: CASSVLYRGTSGTDTQYF
d_gene: .; v_gene: TRBV20-1; j_gene: TRBJ2-5; CDR3aa: CSATRGQETQYF
d_gene: TRBD2; v_gene: TRBV5-1; j_gene: TRBJ2-5; CDR3aa: CASNRGSSGAETQYF
d_gene: .; v_gene: TRBV6-1; j_gene: TRBJ1-4; CDR3aa: CASSRDTPELGIF
d_gene: .; v_gene: TRBV12-3/TRBV12-4; j_gene: TRBJ2-1; CDR3aa: CASSLYGQGNLYNEQFF
d_gene: .; v_gene: TRBV7-9; j_gene: TRBJ1-6; CDR3aa: CASSTREENSPLHF
d_gene: TRBD2; v_gene: TRBV20-1; j_gene: TRBJ2-1; CDR3aa: CSARPIAGGPYNEQFF
d_gene: TRBD1; v_gene: TRBV5-1; j_gene: TRBJ1-4; CDR3aa: CASSMTGGGDEKLFF
d_gene: .; v_gene: TRBV20-1; j_gene: TRBJ1-2; CDR3aa: CSARNRIRGYTF
d_gene: .; v_gene: TRBV28; j_gene: TRBJ2-5; CDR3aa: CASSEPMTQYF
d_gene: .; v_gene: TRBV6-5; j_gene: TRBJ2-3; CDR3aa: CASSYGQGWGDTQYF
d_gene: TRBD2; v_gene: TRBV5-1; j_gene: TRBJ2-3; CDR3aa: CASSYRDYSTDTQYF
d_gene: TRBD2; v_gene: TRBV4-1; j_gene: TRBJ2-2; CDR3aa: CASSQSDFLAGVYTGELFF
d_gene: .; v_gene: TRBV5-5; j_gene: TRBJ2-5; CDR3aa: CASSRGSSRETQYF
d_gene: .; v_gene: TRBV14; j_gene: TRBJ2-7; CDR3aa: CASNQRGEQYF
d_gene: .; v_gene: TRBV5-1; j_gene: TRBJ2-1; CDR3aa: CASSQVTGRSYNEQFF
d_gene: .; v_gene: TRBV12-3/TRBV12-4; j_gene: TRBJ2-1; CDR3aa: CASSFRILGPARASNEQFF